The T cell receptor (beta chain) described here comes from a study of cytomegalovirus exposure and HLA in healthy donors. Whole-study context: In an early release, HLA-typed donors contributed about 79 million unique TCR sequences.

In the PCR, 60 Vbeta and 13 Jbeta primers were used. Profiling relied on immunoSEQ multiplex PCR, and the TCRdb table lists in-frame clones only, not all of them. The top ten hold 5% to 7% of the sample, which has roughly 130,000 clones, roughly four fifths seen once. This clone was detected a few times. Its antigen is undetermined. This CDR3 is also generated by other DNA sequences in the sample. The length of the CDR3 is 14 residues. V lost 1 base, J lost 2 bases, and 8 bases lay in between. The germline gives CDR1 SEHNR, CDR2 FQNEAQ (reference sequence). Points from the study as a whole: Among TCR sequences, most were rare, though some public TCRs appeared in many donors. Across HLA loci, a later analysis found differing TCR association rates, with DRB1 most and HLA-C fewest. Later, an analysis found that common viral pathogens appeared to be linked with several of the most significant clusters.

The receptor comes from a woman aged 40 to 50 in good health and CMV-seropositive. Sequenced input: PBMCs. The chain recombines TRBV7-9 with TRBJ1-2; D perhaps matches TRBD1 (5 bases). The CDR3 sequence is CASSLVGGNYGYTF. CDR3 bases: TGTGCCAGCAGCTTAGTCGGGGGGAACTATGGCTACACCTTC.